The 3 T cell receptor beta chains reported below all come from one sample, sequenced in a study of cytomegalovirus exposure and HLA in healthy donors. The PCR ran on 60 Vbeta and 13 Jbeta primers. Assay used: immunoSEQ multiplex PCR; TCRdb lists only in-frame clones, some missing. Here the sample spans about 190,000 clones, over 70% being singletons. The sequencing sample was made of PBMCs. Receptors originate from a woman in her 30s in good health and CMV-seropositive.

The chain couples TRBV7-2 to TRBJ2-2, with 8 positions matching TRBD2. The J segment lost 5 bases and the V segment lost 5 bases, leaving 16 bases of the junction unmatched. In germline, CDR1 is SGHTA, CDR2 FQGNSA. This CDR3 spans 18 amino acids. The CDR3 is CASSPNVGLALTTGELFF. The CDR3 region has the DNA TGTGCCAGCAGCCCAAACGTCGGACTAGCACTGACGACCGGGGAGCTGTTTTTT.

The rearrangement joins TRBV7-9 to TRBJ2-1; TRBD2 aligns across 14 bases. This CDR3 is built from 15 residues. J gave up 7 bases and V 6 bases, and 5 bases lay outside the gene matches. From germline, CDR1 is SEHNR and CDR2 FQNEAQ (reference sequence). For the CDR3, the DNA is TGTGCCAGCAGTGAGGGACTAGCGGGAGAGAATGAGCAGTTCTTC. Encoded protein: CASSEGLAGENEQFF. The whole variable domain, filled in from reference TRBV7-9 and TRBJ2-1, reads DTGVSQNPRHKITKRGQNVTFRCDPISEHNRLYWYRQTLGQGPEFLTYFQNEAQLEKSRLLSDRFSAERPKGSFSTLEIQRTEQGDSAMYLCASSEGLAGENEQFFGPGTRLTVL.

The rearrangement links TRBV28 to TRBJ1-1; D gene unclear. Trimming left V 6 bases short and J 5 bases short, with 19 bases between. This CDR3 region has 15 residues. The germline V gene has CDR1 MDHEN and CDR2 SYDVKM. Here the CDR3 DNA reads TGTGCCAGCAGAACCCTAGGTTTGGGAGTAACTGAAGCTTTCTTT. The encoded protein is CASRTLGLGVTEAFF.